The next 28 T cell receptor beta chains were all read from a single sample in a study of cytomegalovirus exposure and HLA in healthy donors. Primers: 60 Vbeta forward and 13 Jbeta reverse. Generated by immunoSEQ multiplex PCR, the TCRdb table keeps only in-frame clones and is missing some. The top ten clones hold 1.5% to 2% of a sample with about 110,000 clones, approximately 15% of them seen once. The material sequenced was PBMCs. These receptor sequences come from a woman younger than 30 in good health and CMV-seronegative.

The sample holds a few counts of this clone. CDR3: CASSPWGGNTEAFF. In DNA form, the CDR3 reads TGTGCCAGCAGCCCGTGGGGGGGGAACACTGAAGCTTTCTTT. V is TRBV5-5 and J is TRBJ1-1; TRBD1 is a possible D gene (5 bases). The CDR3 is 14 amino acids. Germline CDR1 is SGHKS and CDR2 is YYEKEE (reference sequence). V lost 4 bases and J 1 base, leaving 11 bases between the germline ends.

Only a few counts were recorded for this clone. The chain couples TRBV7-9 to TRBJ2-1; D ambiguous. V was pared by 7 bases and J by 1 base, with 11 bases between. The CDR3 has 14 residues. The germline gives CDR1 SEHNR, CDR2 FQNEAQ (reference sequence). The DNA of the CDR3 is TGTGCCAGCACCCCTGTGGAGTCCTACAATGAGCAGTTCTTC. This translates into CASTPVESYNEQFF.

This clone came up a few times. The V gene is TRBV19, the J gene TRBJ2-7; 15 bases fit TRBD2. Germline loops: CDR1 LNHDA, CDR2 SQIVND (reference sequence). There are 15 residues in the CDR3. V lost 6 bases to trimming and J lost 2 bases; unmatched junction nucleotides: 2. The CDR3: CASRRTSGRAYEQYF. As DNA, the CDR3 is TGTGCCAGTAGACGGACTAGCGGGAGGGCCTACGAGCAGTACTTC.

The CDR3 loop is CASRNQGVNSPLHF. In nucleotides, the CDR3 is TGTGCCAGCAGGAATCAAGGGGTTAATTCACCCCTCCACTTT. The chain has TRBV27 and TRBJ1-6; the D gene is possibly TRBD1 (5 bases). The CDR3 spans 14 residues. CDR1 and CDR2 (germline): MNHEY, SMNVEV (reference sequence). V shed 6 bases and J shed 6 bases, with 12 bases lying between them.

This clone was seen only once. This chain uses TRBV10-3 with TRBJ2-5, with 7 positions matching TRBD2. Germline V gene data show CDR1 as ENHRY and CDR2 as SYGVKD. Unmatched junction bases numbered 20, after V lost 11 bases and J lost 5 bases. The CDR3 consists of 16 residues. CDR3 residues: CAAKGGRSGMLETQYF. In nucleotides, the CDR3 is TGTGCCGCCAAGGGCGGGAGATCCGGAATGCTCGAGACCCAGTACTTC.

A few counts support this clone. The chain is built from TRBV5-5 and TRBJ2-2; possible D gene TRBD2, 6 bases. Germline assignment: CDR1 SGHKS and CDR2 YYEKEE (reference sequence). The CDR3 spans 17 residues. With 6 bases removed from V and 1 base from J, the gap between germline ends came to 19 bases. The CDR3 DNA reads TGTGCCAGCACCCTTAGGGCGGGGCAGAAGAACACCGGGGAGCTGTTTTTT. Protein product: CASTLRAGQKNTGELFF.

V usage is TRBV7-2 and J usage is TRBJ2-3; possible D gene TRBD2, 5 bases. The germline V and J ends were trimmed by 5 bases and 0 bases, with 15 bases remaining between them. This CDR3 is built from 16 residues. Germline CDR1 and CDR2: SGHTA and FQGNSA. DNA for the CDR3: TGTGCCAGCAGCCGCAGCATAGCGTCTAGCACAGATACGCAGTATTTT. Protein product: CASSRSIASSTDTQYF.

This clone has only a few counts. The rearrangement uses TRBV30 and TRBJ1-2; 7 bases are shared with TRBD1. Germline CDR1 and CDR2: GTSNPN and SVGIG (reference sequence). This CDR3 has 13 amino acids. The V and J ends lost 4 bases and 2 bases, in that order; junction bases with no gene match: 4. The CDR3 sequence: CAWTRGFNYGYTF. The CDR3 DNA reads as TGTGCCTGGACCAGGGGGTTCAACTATGGCTACACCTTC.

This clone was observed a few times. This chain links TRBV28 with TRBJ2-1; 9 bases are shared with TRBD2. Germline V gives CDR1 MDHEN, CDR2 SYDVKM. V dropped 4 bases and J dropped 10; count of bases not matched to a gene: 14. The CDR3 loop spans 16 amino acids. Here the CDR3 reads CASSSKRLAALREQFF. The CDR3 region has the DNA TGTGCCAGCAGTTCCAAACGACTAGCGGCCCTACGGGAGCAGTTCTTC.

This clone was picked up many times. V and J are TRBV6-1 and TRBJ2-7; 11 bases map to TRBD1. Germline CDR1 MNHNS, CDR2 SASEGT. The CDR3 consists of 15 residues. V lost 1 base to trimming and J lost 3 bases; unmatched junction nucleotides: 2. The CDR3 DNA reads as TGTGCCAGCAGTGAAGATGGGACAGGGGGCTACGAGCAGTACTTC. As protein: CASSEDGTGGYEQYF.

With regard to this clone: The sample holds other DNA sequences that translate to the same CDR3. This chain joins TRBV28 and TRBJ1-2; a weak D match, TRBD1 (5 bases). V dropped 3 bases and J dropped 3 bases, with 8 bases sitting between them. The CDR3 sequence is 13 residues long. The V gene's germline CDR1 is MDHEN and CDR2 SYDVKM. For the CDR3, the DNA is TGTGCCAGCAGTTTGGGGGGGTACTATGGCTACACCTTC. This sequence encodes CASSLGGYYGYTF.

The CDR3 sequence: CASSVRLAPSTDTQYF. CDR3 in DNA: TGTGCCAGCAGCGTCCGACTAGCCCCTAGCACAGATACGCAGTATTTT. This chain links TRBV7-6 with TRBJ2-3; 7 bases match TRBD2. This CDR3 is 16 amino acids long. Germline V lookup: CDR1 SGHVS, CDR2 FNYEAQ. The junction had 8 bases not matched to a gene; V was cut back by 5 bases and J by 0 bases.

The sample holds a few counts of this clone. This chain joins TRBV9 and TRBJ2-2; 8 bases map to TRBD1. The J segment lost 5 bases and the V segment lost 0 bases, leaving 3 bases of the junction unmatched. Germline V gene data show CDR1 as SGDLS and CDR2 as YYNGEE. CDR3 length: 15 amino acids. CDR3 nucleotides: TGTGCCAGCAGCGTAGGGACAGGGAGTACCGGGGAGCTGTTTTTT. Its protein product is CASSVGTGSTGELFF.

This clone has more than one count but fewer than ten. This sequence joins TRBV7-3 and TRBJ2-7, with 15 bases lining up with TRBD2. Germline CDR1 and CDR2: SGHTA and FQGTGA. This CDR3 has 15 residues. The V segment lost 6 bases and the J segment 6 bases; nucleotides outside the gene matches: 6. The CDR3 nucleotides read TGTGCCAGCAGTCAAGAGGGACTAGCGGGAGGCGAGCAGTACTTC. It encodes CASSQEGLAGGEQYF.

This clone was seen a handful of times. V is TRBV7-3 and J is TRBJ2-6; D unclear. The V end lost 5 bases, the J end lost 4 bases, and 12 bases lay between the germline ends. The germline CDR1 and CDR2 sequences are SGHTA and FQGTGA. The CDR3 loop spans 15 amino acids. CDR3 in DNA: TGTGCCAGCAGCCTAGAAGTCTCCGGGGCCAACGTCCTGACTTTC. This gives the protein CASSLEVSGANVLTF.

The CDR3 coding sequence is TGTGCCAGCAGTTTCCGGACTAGCGGGCCCCCCTACGAGCAGTACTTC. This gives the protein CASSFRTSGPPYEQYF. The chain employs TRBV6-5 and TRBJ2-7; 11 bases line up with TRBD2. Germline V gives CDR1 MNHEY, CDR2 SVGAGI. The CDR3 consists of 16 residues. V trimming: 4 bases; J trimming: 2 bases; junction bases outside the gene matches: 7.

The genes are TRBV5-1 and TRBJ1-1; the D gene is possibly TRBD1 (5 bases). Per germline, CDR1 SGHRS and CDR2 YFSETQ. The CDR3 runs to 13 residues. The V end lost 0 bases, the J end lost 6 bases, and 9 bases lay between the germline ends. The CDR3 protein is CASSLGQTPEAFF. In nucleotides, the CDR3 is TGCGCCAGCAGCTTGGGACAGACCCCTGAAGCTTTCTTT. Supplemented by reference TRBV5-1 and TRBJ1-1, the full variable domain reads KAGVTQTPRYLIKTRGQQVTLSCSPISGHRSVSWYQQTPGQGLQFLFEYFSETQRNKGNFPGRFSGRQFSNSRSEMNVSTLELGDSALYLCASSLGQTPEAFFGQGTRLTVV.

This clone appeared a few times. The J gene is TRBJ2-7, the V gene TRBV6-1; 9 positions agree with TRBD2. The length of the CDR3 is 15 residues. Unmatched junction bases numbered 6, after V lost 2 bases and J lost 4 bases. Germline V CDR1 and CDR2: MNHNS, SASEGT. The CDR3 reads CASSESGGRGYEQYF. The CDR3 nucleotides are TGTGCCAGCAGTGAAAGCGGCGGGAGGGGGTACGAGCAGTACTTC.

In its sample, this clone was seen a few times. DNA for the CDR3: TGTGCCAGCAGCTTAGAACTAGCCGTACCCTACGAGCAGTACTTC. This encodes CASSLELAVPYEQYF. V gene TRBV11-2 combines with J gene TRBJ2-7; D is perhaps TRBD2 (6 bases). The CDR3 sequence is 15 residues long. Trimming took off 0 bases at V and 2 bases at J, with 11 bases between the two ends. CDR1 is SGHAT and CDR2 is FQNNGV in the germline V gene.

This chain joins TRBV6-1 and TRBJ1-1; 7 nucleotides match TRBD1. This CDR3 is 14 amino acids long. Germline CDR1 reads MNHNS; CDR2 reads SASEGT. The junction had 7 bases not matched to a gene; V was cut back by 3 bases and J by 6 bases. The CDR3 loop reads CASSDLGGGAEAFF. The CDR3 region has the DNA TGTGCCAGCAGTGACCTCGGAGGGGGCGCTGAAGCTTTCTTT.

This chain joins TRBV6-1 and TRBJ1-1; unclear D gene. V lost 6 bases to trimming and J lost 3 bases, with 11 bases between them. Germline V gene data show CDR1 as MNHNS and CDR2 as SASEGT. This CDR3 spans 13 amino acids. The CDR3 bases are TGTGCCAGCAGCCGAGACTGGGACACTGAAGCTTTCTTT. Translating it yields CASSRDWDTEAFF.

This clone was counted a few times. This rearrangement joins TRBV30 to TRBJ2-2; D is possibly TRBD2 (6 bases). Deletions cut 3 bases from V and 9 bases from J, with 17 bases between. The V gene's germline CDR1 is GTSNPN and CDR2 SVGIG (reference sequence). The CDR3 extends over 14 amino acids. The CDR3 nucleotides read TGTGCCTGGAGCGCACAAGGAGGGTACCGGGAGCTGTTTTTT. Its protein product is CAWSAQGGYRELFF.

This clone was detected only a few times. V usage is TRBV7-9 and J usage is TRBJ1-3, with D hard to call. The CDR3 consists of 17 residues. Trimming removed 3 bases from V and 0 bases from J, with 15 bases in between. Per the germline V gene, CDR1 is SEHNR and CDR2 is FQNEAQ (reference sequence). The CDR3 DNA sequence: TGTGCCAGCAGCTTCAACCCCCCGGGTCTCTCTGGAAACACCATATATTTT. Its protein product is CASSFNPPGLSGNTIYF.

The chain is built from TRBV2 and TRBJ2-1, with D possibly matching TRBD2 (6 bases). The CDR3 sequence is 13 residues long. V lost 10 bases to trimming and J lost 0 bases, with 10 bases between them. Germline assignment: CDR1 SNHLY and CDR2 FYNNEI. CDR3 residues: CATPGGSYNEQFF. The CDR3 region has the DNA TGTGCCACCCCCGGGGGCTCCTACAATGAGCAGTTCTTC.

V and J are TRBV7-2 and TRBJ2-1; TRBD2 aligns across 9 bases. J lost 8 bases, V lost 1 base, and 9 bases had no gene match. The CDR3 length is 16 residues. Per germline, CDR1 SGHTA and CDR2 FQGNSA. The chain's CDR3 is CASSLEGSSGSYEQFF. In DNA, the CDR3 is TGTGCCAGCAGCTTAGAAGGGAGTAGCGGGAGTTATGAGCAGTTCTTC.

V is TRBV19 and J is TRBJ2-2; 7 positions agree with TRBD1. This CDR3 region has 14 residues. Germline CDR1 LNHDA, CDR2 SQIVND (reference sequence). V trimming: 6 bases; J trimming: 0 bases; junction bases outside the gene matches: 1. CDR3 protein: CASRTGSNTGELFF. DNA of the CDR3: TGTGCCAGTAGGACAGGGTCGAACACCGGGGAGCTGTTTTTT.

The chain couples TRBV6-1 to TRBJ1-5; tentatively, D is TRBD1 (6 bases). The CDR3 contains 16 residues. V was clipped by 0 bases and J by 9 bases, with 18 bases between them. CDR1 and CDR2 from the germline V gene are MNHNS and SASEGT. CDR3 amino acids: CASSEATLGAVWPQHF. In nucleotides, the CDR3 is TGTGCCAGCAGTGAAGCGACCTTGGGGGCAGTTTGGCCCCAGCATTTT.

This clone has only a few counts. V usage is TRBV15 and J usage is TRBJ1-2, with D tentatively TRBD1 (5 bases). V lost 4 bases to trimming and J lost 5 bases, with 20 bases between them. Germline CDR1 LNHNV, CDR2 YYDKDF (reference sequence). This CDR3 spans 16 amino acids. The CDR3 sequence is CATSTLVGREDYGYTF. The CDR3 DNA follows: TGTGCCACCAGCACCCTGGTGGGGCGCGAGGATTATGGCTACACCTTC.